This T cell receptor beta chain was sequenced in a study of CD8 T cells in Susac syndrome. Study-wide background: There were Susac syndrome patients who were therapy-naive at blood draw, others on corticosteroids, and others on intravenous immunoglobulin alone.

Of note for this clonotype: The germline gene is not matched at one end of the junction; a read error may be the cause.

About 0.5 to 1 ug RNA was reverse transcribed with random hexamers. Across 54 Vbeta and 13 Jbeta, TCR beta CDR3 was amplified with immunoSEQ multiplex PCR. MiXCR, applied by TCRdb to the immunoSEQ multiplex PCR reads, yields one record per CDR3 protein. The table lists about 94,000 distinct CDR3 sequences, just under 95% of them singletons, with around 0.33% in the top ten. Sequencing of TCR beta covered CD8+ and CD4+ T cells obtained from blood. The authors negatively isolated CD8+ and CD4+ T cells and FACS-enriched TEMRA cells. This receptor was obtained from a human donor with Susac syndrome. The source material was CD4+ T cells from PBMCs.

The CDR3 region is CSAQGLSSCNEQFF. CDR3 nucleotides: TGCAGTGCCCAAGGACTTAGCTCCTGCAATGAGCAGTTCTTC. This chain connects TRBV20-1 to TRBJ2-1; possible D gene TRBD2, 5 bases. CDR1 is DFQATT and CDR2 is SNEGSKA in the germline V gene (reference sequence). This CDR3 region has 14 residues.